This T cell receptor beta chain was obtained from a study of regulatory T cells in long-lasting Graves disease (dated by TCRdb to the early 2020s). The study in broad terms: In the newly diagnosed Graves' disease group, patients had been taking antithyroid drugs for less than 3 months. Persistent Graves' disease patients were compared with newly diagnosed Graves' disease patients by peripheral blood TCR sequencing and RNA sequencing. The study was registered as a clinical trial and conducted in China. A total of about 33 samples underwent TCR sequencing, from about 13 patients with persistent Graves' disease and some 20 patients with newly diagnosed Graves' disease.

The sample's time point, from its label and the paper: newly diagnosed GD, antithyroid drugs for less than 3 months. For both TCR sequencing and RNA sequencing, RNA was extracted from PBMCs in TRIzol. The diagnosis of Graves' disease was made according to American Thyroid Association guidelines. Patients for the study were recruited at an endocrinology department in Xi'an, China. Each patient gave approximately 9.7 milliliters of peripheral blood, collected in an EDTA anticoagulant tube. Ficoll Paque Plus density gradient separation was used to isolate PBMCs, and no additional T cell sorting was done. An Agilent 2100 Bioanalyzer and agarose gel were used to check RNA quality, while a NanoDrop 2000 measured RNA concentration. General findings and caveats noted by the study authors: TRBV28, TRBJ1-2 and TRBJ2-5 were preferentially used in persistent disease, while TRBV20-1 and TRBJ2-1 were favored in newly diagnosed disease. The authors acknowledged the small sample size as a limitation that may reduce accuracy. Persistent Graves' disease patients showed lower TCR Shannon entropy and fewer highly expanded clones than newly diagnosed patients, suggesting clonal expansion. A larger number of public clonotypes was shared among persistent patients (approximately 2,500) than among newly diagnosed patients (about 990). Sequencing and analysis were limited to the TCR beta chain. Only peripheral blood was studied, because thyroid tissue, the primary lesion, was inaccessible.

Libraries were prepared through multiplex PCR. Sequencing was carried out with an Illumina HiSeq 4000. iRepertoire HTBI primers and Arm-PCR amplification of CDR3 regions were used to construct TCR beta libraries. PCR products were gel purified before sequencing. On the study's bioinformatics: A total of 62 TRBV and 14 TRBJ segments were identified across samples and were used for gene usage analysis of CDR3 amino acid clonotypes. COPE and FqMerger were used to merge the filtered high-quality paired reads into contigs. BLAST was used to align contigs to IMGT TRBV, TRBD and TRBJ reference genes, with CDR3 defined following IMGT. Clonotypes above 0.1% frequency were classified as highly expanded clones. Repertoire diversity was measured by Shannon entropy, and V-J evenness by the Gini coefficient. Clonotypes shared by more than one individual were considered public. TCRdb reprocessing: public reads trimmed at Q25 with fastp, clones called with MiXCR, in-frame beta chains kept. Each entry is one CDR3 protein sequence, shown with its most common DNA and genes. The V and J calls here are based on TCRdb, not the publication. The sample table lists over 350,000 distinct CDR3 sequences, over 12% of them with a count of one. Over 7% of the sample is taken by the ten largest.

The CDR3 starts with the cysteine, ends with the phenylalanine, and has 15 residues. Only the CDR3 region is kept as DNA, spanning 45 bases read in frame from base 1. V is trimmed back by 1 base and J by 1 base, and the junction contains 2 bases that no gene match accounts for. The germline V gene provides CDR1 SGHTA and CDR2 FQGTGA. As concerns this clonotype: Which antigen it targets is not known. No base quality values were provided; no much bigger clone lies one nucleotide off.

The data were also submitted as part of a second study, on T cells in Graves' hyperthyroidism and ophthalmopathy. As the second publication notes: Stable Graves' hyperthyroidism was defined as no progression to ophthalmopathy during 18 months of follow-up. Hyperthyroidism patients were aged 18 to 65 years and newly diagnosed, with disease duration of less than 2 months. The study excluded patients with uncontrolled infections, other autoimmune diseases, pregnancy or lactation. Diagnoses relied on clinical symptoms, serum thyroxine and TRAb, thyroid ultrasound and orbital computed tomography. A first-round RT-PCR of the TCR CDR3 used the HTBI primer set with the Qiagen OneStep RT-PCR kit. Most expanded thyroid clonotypes (frequency above 0.001) were also detected in blood, suggesting blood repertoires may reflect thyroid immune responses. Ophthalmopathy was separated from stable hyperthyroidism by a 13 V-J signature model, with around 90% sensitivity and about 81% specificity obtained in cross-validation and 80%/75% obtained in testing. In validation, the model predicted progression to ophthalmopathy a median of about 6.8 months before onset, with 70% to 71% sensitivity and roughly 77% specificity. To identify distinguishing TCR V-J signatures, a discovery cohort of around 100 patients was used, comprising 43 with Graves' ophthalmopathy and some 60 with stable Graves' hyperthyroidism. Whether ophthalmopathy could be predicted prospectively was tested in an independent validation cohort made up of fewer than 20 hyperthyroidism patients plus 17 patients who later progressed to ophthalmopathy. The approximately 90 discovery patients were divided at random into training and test sets in a 7:3 ratio. In several Graves' hyperthyroidism patients, the study also compared T-cell repertoires from thyroid tissue with T-cell repertoires from blood. Following sampling, methimazole starting at 30 mg daily was given to hyperthyroidism patients, and high-dose intravenous methylprednisolone was given to ophthalmopathy patients. A second multiplex PCR round built the libraries, followed by size selection and purification. Paired-end sequencing of the libraries was performed with 100 bp reads on an Illumina HiSeq2000. Raw data were processed with SOAPnuke, discarding reads with adapters, uncalled bases, mean Phred below 15, or no exact constant-primer or identifier match. High-quality paired reads were merged using COPE v1.2.5, and each unique nucleotide sequence was defined as a clonotype. MiTCR v1.1 was used to align the clonotypes against IMGT TRBV, TRBD and TRBJ reference segments. Only V-J combinations with frequency above 0.0001, covering about 99% of repertoires, were analysed. The TCS score was defined as the ratio of F50 (clonal expansion) to E x V (chaos), calculated using BLOSUM62-based TCRdist between CDR3 peptides within each V-J. Welch's t-statistics and random forest reduced around 510 V-J features to roughly 13, which were used in a naive Bayes classifier (R e1071). No statistical method was used to set the sample size in advance, and investigators knew the group allocation. The paper describes TCR Vbeta CDR3 sequencing of 140 or so peripheral blood samples, made up of around 41 ophthalmopathy patients, 70 to 80 hyperthyroidism patients and roughly 17 progressor patients.

The TCR comes from a woman in her 40s with Graves disease. Donor details come from another sample of the same person, matched by shared clones. The chain is made from TRBV7-3 and TRBJ1-1; TRBD1 matches 8 bases in the middle. The material was peripheral blood mononuclear cells (PBMCs), obtained at new diagnosis, from a patient treated with antithyroid drugs. The nucleotides are TGTGCCAGCAGCTTAAACGGACAGGGGAACACTGAAGCTTTCTTT. The resulting protein is CASSLNGQGNTEAFF.